The 15 T cell receptor beta chains below come from one sample, sequenced in a study of cytomegalovirus exposure and HLA in healthy donors. Researchers ran the PCR with 60 Vbeta and 13 Jbeta primers. Profiling relied on immunoSEQ multiplex PCR, and the TCRdb table lists in-frame clones only, not all of them. The table for this sample gives tens of thousands of clones. Sequenced material: PBMCs. All receptors derive from a man between 25 and 39 years old in good health and CMV-seropositive.

CDR3: CAWSTRTDEQYF. The CDR3 DNA follows: TGTGCCTGGAGTACAAGGACAGACGAGCAGTACTTC. V gene TRBV30 combines with J gene TRBJ2-7, with D possibly TRBD1 on 6 matching bases. The CDR3 runs to 12 residues. V dropped 2 bases and J dropped 5 bases, with 10 bases sitting between them. Germline loops: CDR1 GTSNPN, CDR2 SVGIG (reference sequence).

V gene TRBV4-2 combines with J gene TRBJ2-7, with 7 bases lining up with TRBD1. CDR1 and CDR2 (germline): LGHNA, YNFKEQ. V gave up 0 bases and J gave up 3 bases; unmatched junction bases: 5. The length of the CDR3 is 15 residues. CDR3 amino acids: CASSQDSGQNYEQYF. For the CDR3, the DNA is TGTGCCAGCAGCCAAGATTCGGGACAGAACTACGAGCAGTACTTC.

To note about this clone: This sample also contains other DNA sequences that code for the same CDR3. The genes are TRBV6-5 and TRBJ2-7; perhaps TRBD2 as D (7 bases). CDR1 is MNHEY and CDR2 is SVGAGI in the germline V gene. The CDR3 totals 14 residues. The ends were cut back, 0 bases at V and 3 bases at J, with 9 bases in the middle. CDR3 coding DNA: TGTGCCAGCAGTTACTCGGGGGGGCTCTACGAGCAGTACTTC. It specifies CASSYSGGLYEQYF.

The rearrangement uses TRBV7-8 and TRBJ1-2; D is ambiguous. Germline CDR1 SGHVS, CDR2 FQNEAQ. Trimming took 2 bases from V and 0 from J, leaving 7 bases between them. There are 14 residues in the CDR3. In DNA form, the CDR3 reads TGTGCCAGCAGCTTATCGGTTTCTAACTATGGCTACACCTTC. This codes for CASSLSVSNYGYTF.

The chain joins TRBV7-8 to TRBJ2-7; 7 bases map to TRBD1. Germline V gene sequence: CDR1 SGHVS, CDR2 FQNEAQ. The trim removed 5 bases at V and 5 bases at J, leaving 12 bases unmatched. The CDR3 is made up of 15 amino acids. The CDR3 DNA follows: TGTGCCAGCAGCCCCCCGGGACAGAGGATCGACGAGCAGTACTTC. Translating it yields CASSPPGQRIDEQYF.

The gene calls are TRBV5-6 and TRBJ2-3; 9 bases match TRBD1. Germline assignment: CDR1 SGHDT and CDR2 YYEEEE. The trim removed 3 bases at V and 2 bases at J, leaving 7 bases unmatched. The CDR3 covers 16 residues. The CDR3 sequence: CASSWTGTGFTDTQYF. Here the CDR3 DNA reads TGTGCCAGCAGCTGGACTGGGACAGGGTTCACAGATACGCAGTATTTT.

The chain recombines TRBV28 with TRBJ1-1; perhaps TRBD1 as D (6 bases). This CDR3 is 15 amino acids long. Germline CDR1 MDHEN, CDR2 SYDVKM. The ends were cut back, 2 bases at V and 6 bases at J, with 16 bases in the middle. The CDR3 spells CASSLHLTGPPEAFF. The CDR3 DNA is TGTGCCAGCAGTTTACACCTCACAGGGCCCCCTGAAGCTTTCTTT. The full variable domain, rest sourced from reference TRBV28 and TRBJ1-1, is DVKVTQSSRYLVKRTGEKVFLECVQDMDHENMFWYRQDPGLGLRLIYFSYDVKMKEKGDIPEGYSVSREKKERFSLILESASTNQTSMYLCASSLHLTGPPEAFFGQGTRLTVV.

CDR3 sequence reads: CASSPQPLAGGPAGELFF. CDR3 bases: TGTGCCAGCTCACCCCAACCTCTAGCGGGAGGGCCAGCCGGGGAGCTGTTTTTT. This chain links TRBV18 with TRBJ2-2; 12 bases match TRBD2. Germline CDR1 reads KGHSH; CDR2 reads LQKENI. This CDR3 region has 18 residues. Unmatched junction bases numbered 11, after V lost 3 bases and J lost 6 bases. Combining the CDR3 with reference TRBV18 and TRBJ2-2 gives the whole variable domain NAGVMQNPRHLVRRRGQEARLRCSPMKGHSHVYWYRQLPEEGLKFMVYLQKENIIDESGMPKERFSAEFPKEGPSILRIQQVVRGDSAAYFCASSPQPLAGGPAGELFFGEGSRLTVL.

V and J are TRBV18 and TRBJ2-3; 7 positions match TRBD1. This CDR3 has 15 residues. CDR1 KGHSH and CDR2 LQKENI come from the germline V gene. V trimming: 3 bases; J trimming: 3 bases; junction bases outside the gene matches: 6. The DNA of the CDR3 is TGTGCCAGCTCACCTACAGGGGTGGTGACAGATACGCAGTATTTT. It is translated as CASSPTGVVTDTQYF.

V gene TRBV7-3 combines with J gene TRBJ1-1, with D perhaps TRBD1 (5 bases). The V end was cut by 2 bases, the J end by 4 bases, with 11 bases between. This CDR3 has 14 residues. The germline CDR1 and CDR2 sequences are SGHTA and FQGTGA. The CDR3 protein is CASSLVGAGTEAFF. The CDR3 nucleotides read TGTGCCAGCAGCTTAGTAGGGGCCGGCACTGAAGCTTTCTTT. Full variable domain (outside the CDR3, taken from reference TRBV7-3 and TRBJ1-1): GAGVSQTPSNKVTEKGKYVELRCDPISGHTALYWYRQSLGQGPEFLIYFQGTGAADDSGLPNDRFFAVRPEGSVSTLKIQRTERGDSAVYLCASSLVGAGTEAFFGQGTRLTVV.

Here the CDR3 reads CSVERAGQVQETQYF. In DNA, the CDR3 is TGCAGCGTTGAAAGGGCTGGACAGGTCCAAGAGACCCAGTACTTC. The chain uses TRBV29-1 and TRBJ2-5; 7 bases align to TRBD1. CDR3 size: 15 residues. CDR1 is SQVTM, CDR2 ANQGSEA, per germline. Losses at the gene ends were 2 bases for V and 1 base for J; bases not matched to a gene: 7.

DNA of the CDR3: TGTGCCAGCAGTCTTAATACAGGGGGCGCTGAAAAACTGTTTTTT. As protein: CASSLNTGGAEKLFF. The chain uses TRBV6-1 and TRBJ1-4; TRBD1 agrees at 9 bases. The V and J ends lost 5 bases and 7 bases, in that order; junction bases with no gene match: 8. This CDR3 has 15 amino acids. Germline V CDR1 and CDR2: MNHNS, SASEGT.

The chain has TRBV6-5 and TRBJ1-3; D not certain. CDR1 and CDR2 from the germline V gene are MNHEY and SVGAGI. The V end lost 8 bases, the J end lost 0 bases, and 8 bases lay between the germline ends. This CDR3 has 13 residues. The CDR3: CASRSSSGNTIYF. CDR3 nucleotides: TGTGCCAGCCGGAGCAGCTCTGGAAACACCATATATTTT.

Notes on this clone: The junction departs from germline at one end; a sequencing error may be responsible. The rearrangement joins TRBV7-7 to TRBJ2-2; D unresolved. The CDR3 extends over 14 amino acids. Germline V gene data show CDR1 as SSHAT and CDR2 as FNYEAQ (reference sequence). The CDR3 nucleotides read TGTGCTAGCAGCTTCTACGAAAACACCGGGGAGCTGTTTTTT. Translation: CASSFYENTGELFF.

The chain couples TRBV23-1 to TRBJ2-1, with 8 bases that match TRBD2. TRBV23-1 is known as an ORF, though its function is uncertain. The junction had 10 bases not matched to a gene; V was cut back by 2 bases and J by 4 bases. The CDR3 length is 17 residues. Here the CDR3 reads CASSQGGLEGLYNEQFF. In DNA, the CDR3 is TGCGCCAGCAGTCAAGGGGGACTAGAAGGGCTATACAATGAGCAGTTCTTC.